What follows is one T cell receptor beta chain and its context. No conserved phenylalanine or tryptophan ends this CDR3, so it is likely a read error. The sample is drawn from a study of tumor-infiltrating lymphocytes in primary liver carcinoma. The V and J ends lost 9 bases and 6 bases respectively, with 18 bases between them. This CDR3 region has 14 residues. CDR1 is SGHAT and CDR2 is FQNNGV in the germline V gene. A constant-region primer served to make TCR beta cDNA from about 0.5 ug total RNA. Three nested multiplex PCR rounds of slightly modified ARM-PCR generated TCR beta libraries. A C-beta reverse primer and TRBV1-TRBV30 forward primers served in each of the first two PCR rounds, at 10 cycles apiece. TCRdb redid the calling of the multiplex PCR reads with MiXCR, one entry per CDR3 protein. Among about 120,000 distinct CDR3 sequences listed, around two thirds were seen once. Without any cell sorting, roughly 20-32 mg of bulk tissue yielded co-extracted RNA and DNA.

Sequenced: liver tumor tissue from sampling region 1. The subset here: tumor region T1, superior pole. The sequence was collected from a woman aged 55 to 70 with primary liver carcinoma and hepatitis B virus infection. The J gene is TRBJ2-4, the V gene TRBV11-2; TRBD1 is a possible D gene (5 bases). CDR3 in amino acids: CASRTDRNVNIQYL. CDR3 bases: TGTGCCAGTAGGACCGACAGAAACGTAAACATTCAGTACCTC.